The 30 T cell receptor beta chains presented below share a single source sample, sequenced in a study of blood T cells in healthy people across ages. Primed by a sample-barcoded 5' primer and a J-beta primer mix, a second PCR proceeded for roughly 7 to 12 cycles. TCRdb reanalysed the 5' RACE reads using MiXCR and keeps one entry per CDR3 protein. The repertoire holds 750,000 to 950,000 distinct CDR3 sequences, with just under 30% as singletons. These data were likewise used in another study, on T cells of mothers and their children.

The sequenced material came from blood. The receptor source for this set is a woman aged 40-49 years in good health.

A few counts support this clonotype. The chain carries TRBV20-1 and TRBJ1-2, with D unclear. This CDR3 contains 13 residues. Deletions cut 3 bases from V and 3 bases from J, with 11 bases between. CDR1 and CDR2 from the germline V gene are DFQATT and SNEGSKA (reference sequence). CDR3 sequence (DNA): TGCAGTGCTAGCGAGGGAGGTGACTATGGCTACACCTTC. This codes for CSASEGGDYGYTF.

The chain carries TRBV28 and TRBJ2-1; 7 positions agree with TRBD2. V trimming: 4 bases; J trimming: 4 bases; junction bases outside the gene matches: 10. This CDR3 comprises 16 residues. Germline CDR1 and CDR2: MDHEN and SYDVKM. The CDR3 coding sequence is TGTGCCAGCAGTTCATATGCTAGCGGATCATACAATGAGCAGTTCTTC. Amino acid sequence: CASSSYASGSYNEQFF.

A note on this clonotype: This clone may be a read error of a much larger clone one base away. The V gene is TRBV18, the J gene TRBJ1-1; the D gene is possibly TRBD1 (6 bases). The CDR3 runs 14 residues. Germline V gene data show CDR1 as KGHSH and CDR2 as LQKENI. As DNA, the CDR3 is TGTGCCAGCCGACCCTGGACAGAGAACACTGAAACTTTCTTT. Protein product: CASRPWTENTETFF.

CDR3 DNA: TGCAGTGCTAGACAACTAGCGGGGGGAGTTCGCACAGATACGCAGTATTTT. Its translation: CSARQLAGGVRTDTQYF. The V gene is TRBV20-1, the J gene TRBJ2-3; the match to TRBD2 covers 12 bases. Germline V lookup: CDR1 DFQATT, CDR2 SNEGSKA (reference sequence). The CDR3 sequence is 17 residues long. V gave up 2 bases and J gave up 1 base; unmatched junction bases: 7.

This clonotype was seen a few times. This chain uses TRBV30 with TRBJ2-1, with D hard to call. The germline CDR1 and CDR2 sequences are GTSNPN and SVGIG (reference sequence). CDR3 length: 13 amino acids. With 1 base removed from V and 7 bases from J, the gap between germline ends came to 11 bases. DNA for the CDR3: TGTGCCTGGAGTGAACCTCCTCGAAATGAGCAGTTCTTC. As protein: CAWSEPPRNEQFF.

This clonotype came up once. The rearrangement uses TRBV5-6 and TRBJ1-1; D perhaps matches TRBD1 (6 bases). The V gene lost 2 bases and the J gene lost 4 bases, with 12 bases spanning the gap. CDR1 SGHDT and CDR2 YYEEEE come from the germline V gene. This CDR3 is 14 amino acids long. CDR3 in DNA: TGTGCCAGCAGCTTCGGGGGCATGGGCACTGAAGCTTTCTTT. Its translation: CASSFGGMGTEAFF.

This clonotype has just a few counts. The rearrangement uses TRBV7-2 and TRBJ1-1; the D is unclear. V was pared by 1 base and J by 0 bases, with 9 bases between. Per the germline V gene, CDR1 is SGHTA and CDR2 is FQGNSA. The CDR3 totals 15 residues. The chain's CDR3 is CASSLEPGLNTEAFF. In DNA, the CDR3 is TGTGCCAGCAGCTTAGAGCCGGGCTTGAACACTGAAGCTTTCTTT.

Comment on this clonotype: A much larger clone differs from this one at a single base, so this may be a read error. V is TRBV11-2 and J is TRBJ2-3, with 7 bases fitting TRBD2. With V trimmed by 7 bases and J by 3 bases, 16 bases remained unmatched. From germline, CDR1 is SGHAT and CDR2 FQNNGV. This CDR3 comprises 17 residues. Here the CDR3 DNA reads TGTGCCAGCAACTTCCTGTCATCTGGCGGGGGAACAGATACGCAGTATTTT. It yields the protein CASNFLSSGGGTDTQYF.

This clonotype was counted a few times. The chain joins TRBV28 to TRBJ2-1; possible D gene TRBD2, 7 bases. V lost 10 bases and J 5 bases, leaving 18 bases between the germline ends. The CDR3 spans 14 residues. CDR1 and CDR2 from the germline V gene are MDHEN and SYDVKM. The CDR3 loop is CATHLGGPNNEQFF. The CDR3 DNA sequence: TGTGCCACCCACTTGGGGGGGCCCAACAATGAGCAGTTCTTC.

In its sample, this clonotype was seen a few times. The chain employs TRBV28 and TRBJ2-7; no definite D call. With 6 bases removed from V and 10 bases from J, the gap between germline ends came to 16 bases. Germline CDR1 reads MDHEN; CDR2 reads SYDVKM. This CDR3 region has 12 residues. The CDR3 region is CASSRPRISQYF. DNA of the CDR3: TGTGCCAGCAGCCGCCCACGGATTTCCCAGTACTTC.

This clonotype was seen a few times. This CDR3 is CASSQEPGGWNQPQHF. The DNA of the CDR3 is TGCGCCAGCAGCCAAGAGCCGGGCGGGTGGAATCAGCCCCAGCATTTT. This chain joins TRBV4-1 and TRBJ1-5, with D uncertain. Trimming took 0 bases from V and 4 from J, leaving 13 bases between them. Germline-derived CDR1 and CDR2 are MGHRA and YSYEKL. The CDR3 runs 16 residues.

The rearrangement links TRBV20-1 to TRBJ2-3; 7 bases are a match to TRBD1. The germline gives CDR1 DFQATT, CDR2 SNEGSKA (reference sequence). V lost 8 bases and J lost 2; bases outside the gene matches: 4. The CDR3 length is 12 residues. DNA for the CDR3: TGCAGTTACAGGGGACCCACAGATACGCAGTATTTT. As protein: CSYRGPTDTQYF.

This chain links TRBV7-2 with TRBJ1-1; weak D call: TRBD1 (5 bases). CDR1 and CDR2 (germline): SGHTA, FQGNSA. The CDR3 has 16 residues. V was shortened by 4 bases and J by 1 base, with 16 bases between the two germline ends. The CDR3 here is CASSSGVGSRNTEAFF. Here the CDR3 DNA reads TGTGCCAGCAGCTCGGGGGTGGGCAGCCGGAACACTGAAGCTTTCTTT.

About this clonotype itself: Given a much more abundant clone one base away, this may be a read error. The J gene is TRBJ2-7, the V gene TRBV11-2; 7 bases agree with TRBD2. CDR3 length: 18 amino acids. Germline CDR1 SGHAT, CDR2 FQNNGV. CDR3 nucleotides: TGTGCCAACAGCCCCCCGGCTTGGGCGGGGGAGAGCTCCTACGAGCAGTACTTC. Translated: CANSPPAWAGESSYEQYF.

The sample holds many counts of this clonotype. V gene TRBV12-3 or TRBV12-4 combines with J gene TRBJ1-5, with unresolved D. Trimming stripped 0 bases from V and 3 bases from J, with 9 bases between. This CDR3 region has 15 residues. CDR3 in DNA: TGTGCCAGCAGTTTAGCGGGGTTAGACAATCAGCCCCAGCATTTT. Translating it yields CASSLAGLDNQPQHF.

The chain joins TRBV28 to TRBJ2-7; D is ambiguous. This CDR3 region has 16 residues. Germline V CDR1 and CDR2: MDHEN, SYDVKM. The V gene lost 3 bases and the J gene lost 0 bases, with 15 bases spanning the gap. In DNA form, the CDR3 reads TGTGCCAGCAGTTTGGTCGGGTTTTGGCCCTCCTACGAGCAGTACTTC. The encoded protein is CASSLVGFWPSYEQYF.

Only a few counts were recorded for this clonotype. This chain uses TRBV20-1 with TRBJ1-6, with TRBD1 matching over 8 bases. The CDR3 consists of 15 residues. Germline V lookup: CDR1 DFQATT, CDR2 SNEGSKA (reference sequence). The V and J ends lost 1 base and 6 bases, in that order; junction bases with no gene match: 5. CDR3 region: CSARVQGERNSPLHF. CDR3 in DNA: TGCAGTGCTAGAGTACAGGGGGAACGTAATTCACCCCTCCACTTT.

This clonotype was picked up a small number of times. The genes are TRBV7-8 and TRBJ2-1, with unresolved D. The CDR3 is made up of 11 amino acids. V dropped 2 bases and J dropped 8 bases, with 4 bases sitting between them. CDR1 and CDR2 (germline): SGHVS, FQNEAQ. CDR3 in amino acids: CASSLWDEQFF. CDR3 in DNA: TGTGCCAGCAGCTTATGGGATGAGCAGTTCTTC.

With respect to this clonotype: Since a much larger clone is just one base distant, this may be a read error. The chain carries TRBV20-1 and TRBJ2-1, with D possibly being TRBD2 (7 bases). CDR1 and CDR2 from the germline V gene are DFQATT and SNEGSKA (reference sequence). This CDR3 has 18 residues. Trimming removed 0 bases from V and 6 bases from J, with 24 bases in between. DNA for the CDR3: TGCAGTGCTAGAGATCCCTACCTAGTAGGGGGGGATTTCAATGAGCAGTTCTTC. Its translation: CSARDPYLVGGDFNEQFF.

This clonotype was counted a single time. The chain uses TRBV6-2 or TRBV6-3 and TRBJ2-5; 12 nucleotides match TRBD2. CDR3 size: 15 residues. Germline V CDR1 and CDR2: MNHEY, SVGEGT. Trimming took 5 bases from V and 11 from J; bases not matched to a gene: 12. CDR3 nucleotide sequence: TGTGCCAGCAGTGTGACTAGCGGGGGAAACAATGAGCAGTACTTC. Protein: CASSVTSGGNNEQYF.

In its sample, this clonotype was seen a few times. The chain joins TRBV29-1 to TRBJ2-5; D is possibly TRBD2 (6 bases). Germline V lookup: CDR1 SQVTM, CDR2 ANQGSEA. V gave up 4 bases and J gave up 3 bases, with 12 bases separating them. The CDR3 extends over 13 amino acids. Here the CDR3 DNA reads TGCAGCGTTGGCCTCGGGACTGAAGAGACCCAGTACTTC. It specifies CSVGLGTEETQYF. Filled out from reference TRBV29-1 and TRBJ2-5, the complete variable domain reads SAVISQKPSRDICQRGTSLTIQCQVDSQVTMMFWYRQQPGQSLTLIATANQGSEATYESGFVIDKFPISRPNLTFSTLTVSNMSPEDSSIYLCSVGLGTEETQYFGPGTRLLVL.

The table lists this clonotype with a few counts. This sequence joins TRBV18 and TRBJ2-5; 7 nucleotides align to TRBD1. The V and J ends lost 5 bases and 11 bases, in that order; junction bases with no gene match: 14. CDR3 length: 14 residues. Germline V gene lookup returns CDR1 KGHSH and CDR2 LQKENI. CDR3: CASSTTNRGAEQYF. The DNA for the CDR3 is TGTGCCAGCTCAACCACTAACAGGGGCGCTGAGCAGTACTTC.

In regard to this clonotype: This could be a read error, since a much larger clone is one nucleotide away. The rearrangement uses TRBV5-1 and TRBJ2-1; the D is unclear. Germline values: CDR1 SGHRS, CDR2 YFSETQ. This CDR3 contains 15 residues. The CDR3 loop is CASSLVGQAYNGQFF. CDR3 sequence (DNA): TGCGCCAGCAGCTTGGTAGGGCAGGCCTACAATGGGCAGTTCTTC.

This clonotype came up once. Relative to the germline gene, one junction end is altered; a read error may explain this. The genes are TRBV12-3 or TRBV12-4 and TRBJ2-3; D might be TRBD2 (5 bases). CDR3 length equals 15 residues. The CDR3 nucleotides are TGTGCCAGCCGTCCCGGGGTAGGGTACACAGATACGGAGTATTTT. Protein: CASRPGVGYTDTEYF.

V usage is TRBV24-1 and J usage is TRBJ1-2; tentatively, D is TRBD1 (5 bases). CDR3 length equals 14 residues. Deletions cut 3 bases from V and 4 bases from J, with 11 bases between. Germline V gene sequence: CDR1 KGHDR, CDR2 SFDVKD. This CDR3 is CATSDRGDFYGYTF. In DNA, the CDR3 is TGTGCCACCAGTGATCGGGGCGACTTCTATGGCTACACCTTC.

This clonotype has a count of ten or more. The chain is built from TRBV5-5 and TRBJ1-2; D is unclear. Trimming removed 4 bases at V and 2 bases at J, with 12 bases between. The CDR3 consists of 14 residues. CDR1 SGHKS and CDR2 YYEKEE come from the germline V gene (reference sequence). The chain's CDR3 is CASSPPQLNYGYTF. CDR3 DNA sequence: TGTGCCAGCAGCCCACCCCAGCTGAACTATGGCTACACCTTC.

The rearrangement uses TRBV12-3 or TRBV12-4 and TRBJ1-6; no clear D gene. V was pared by 3 bases and J by 19 bases, with 19 bases between. The CDR3 runs 13 residues. Here the CDR3 reads CASSFPPPYEQHF. CDR3 nucleotides: TGTGCCAGCAGTTTCCCTCCCCCCTACGAGCAGCACTTT.

The rearrangement links TRBV20-1 to TRBJ1-4; 9 bases fit TRBD1. CDR1 DFQATT and CDR2 SNEGSKA come from the germline V gene (reference sequence). The V gene end was trimmed by 6 bases and the J gene end by 5 bases; junction bases not matched to a gene: 7. This CDR3 spans 14 amino acids. The CDR3 loop is CSAYSTGGNEKLFF. CDR3 DNA: TGCAGTGCATATTCGACAGGGGGAAATGAAAAACTGTTTTTT.

This clonotype was seen repeatedly, ten times or more. The rearrangement links TRBV28 to TRBJ2-1, with D uncertain. V was pared by 6 bases and J by 9 bases, with 15 bases between. There are 13 residues in the CDR3. The germline V gene encodes CDR1 MDHEN and CDR2 SYDVKM. The CDR3 loop is CASSKPPEGEQFF. In nucleotides, the CDR3 is TGTGCCAGCAGCAAACCACCCGAAGGTGAGCAGTTCTTC. Full variable domain (rest looked up from reference TRBV28 and TRBJ2-1): DVKVTQSSRYLVKRTGEKVFLECVQDMDHENMFWYRQDPGLGLRLIYFSYDVKMKEKGDIPEGYSVSREKKERFSLILESASTNQTSMYLCASSKPPEGEQFFGPGTRLTVL.

To note about this clonotype: This may be a read error: a much more frequent sequence differs by one nucleotide. The V gene is TRBV12-3 or TRBV12-4, the J gene TRBJ2-1; TRBD2 agrees at 11 bases. The J call may be faulty, since TRBJ2-7 better matches the DNA end. There are 15 residues in the CDR3. This CDR3 is CASRSGTSGYNEQYF. The CDR3 nucleotides are TGTGCCAGCAGGTCGGGGACTAGCGGTTACAATGAGCAGTACTTC.